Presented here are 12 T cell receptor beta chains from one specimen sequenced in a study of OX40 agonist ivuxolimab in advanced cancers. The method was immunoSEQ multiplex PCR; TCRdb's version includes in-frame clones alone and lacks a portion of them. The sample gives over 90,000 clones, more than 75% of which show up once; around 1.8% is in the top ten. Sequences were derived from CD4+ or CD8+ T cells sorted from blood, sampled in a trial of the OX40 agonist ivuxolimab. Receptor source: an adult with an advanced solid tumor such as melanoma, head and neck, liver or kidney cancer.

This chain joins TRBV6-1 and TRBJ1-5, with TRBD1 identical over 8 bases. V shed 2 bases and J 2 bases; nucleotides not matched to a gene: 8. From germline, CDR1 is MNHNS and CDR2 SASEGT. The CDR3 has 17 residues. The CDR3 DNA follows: TGTGCCAGCAGTGAATCGGTCAGGGGGCAGGGCAATCAGCCCCAGCATTTT. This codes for CASSESVRGQGNQPQHF.

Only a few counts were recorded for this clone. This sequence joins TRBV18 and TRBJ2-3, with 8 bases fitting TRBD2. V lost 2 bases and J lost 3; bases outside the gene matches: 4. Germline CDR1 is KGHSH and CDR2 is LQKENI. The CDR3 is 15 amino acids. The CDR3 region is CASSPLAGRTDTQYF. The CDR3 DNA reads TGTGCCAGCTCACCATTAGCGGGACGTACAGATACGCAGTATTTT.

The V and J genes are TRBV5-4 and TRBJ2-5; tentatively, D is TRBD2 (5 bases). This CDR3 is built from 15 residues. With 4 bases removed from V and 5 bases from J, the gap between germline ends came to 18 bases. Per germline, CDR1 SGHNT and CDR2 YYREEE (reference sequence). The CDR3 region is CASSRSGTTGETQYF. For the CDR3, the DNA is TGTGCCAGCAGCCGCAGCGGAACGACCGGGGAGACCCAGTACTTC.

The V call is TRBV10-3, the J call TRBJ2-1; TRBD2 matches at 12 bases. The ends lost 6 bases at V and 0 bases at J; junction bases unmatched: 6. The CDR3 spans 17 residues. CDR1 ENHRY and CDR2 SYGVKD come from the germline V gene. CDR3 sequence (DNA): TGTGCCATCAGGGGGACTAGCGGGTCCCACTCCTACAATGAGCAGTTCTTC. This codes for CAIRGTSGSHSYNEQFF.

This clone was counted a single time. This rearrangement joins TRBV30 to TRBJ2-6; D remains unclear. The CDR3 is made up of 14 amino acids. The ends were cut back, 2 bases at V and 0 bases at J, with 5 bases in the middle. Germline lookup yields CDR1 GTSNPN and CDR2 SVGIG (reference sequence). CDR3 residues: CAWSRPSGANVLTF. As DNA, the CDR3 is TGTGCCTGGAGTCGTCCCTCTGGGGCCAACGTCCTGACTTTC.

Here the CDR3 reads CAISDGTGGFGELFF. The CDR3, as DNA: TGTGCCATCAGTGATGGGACAGGGGGCTTCGGGGAGCTGTTTTTT. This chain uses TRBV10-3 with TRBJ2-2; TRBD1 matches at 12 bases. V lost 3 bases and J lost 7; bases outside the gene matches: 3. CDR1 is ENHRY and CDR2 is SYGVKD in the germline V gene. The CDR3 has 15 amino acids.

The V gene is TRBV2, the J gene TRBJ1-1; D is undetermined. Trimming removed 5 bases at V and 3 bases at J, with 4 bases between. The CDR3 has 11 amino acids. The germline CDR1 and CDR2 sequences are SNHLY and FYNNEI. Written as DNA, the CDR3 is TGTGCCAGCAGTCAGTACACTGAAGCTTTCTTT. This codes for CASSQYTEAFF. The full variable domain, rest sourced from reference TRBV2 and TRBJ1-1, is EPEVTQTPSHQVTQMGQEVILRCVPISNHLYFYWYRQILGQKVEFLVSFYNNEISEKSEIFDDQFSVERPDGSNFTLKIRSTKLEDSAMYFCASSQYTEAFFGQGTRLTVV.

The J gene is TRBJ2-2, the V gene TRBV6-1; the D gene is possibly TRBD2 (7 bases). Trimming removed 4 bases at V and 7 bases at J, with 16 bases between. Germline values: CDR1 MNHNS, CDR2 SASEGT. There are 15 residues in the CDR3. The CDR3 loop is CASSGLGGGVGELFF. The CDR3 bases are TGTGCCAGCAGTGGTTTAGGGGGAGGGGTCGGGGAGCTGTTTTTT.

CDR3 loop: CATSRALQPGQGAETQYF. DNA for the CDR3: TGTGCCACCAGCAGAGCACTCCAACCGGGACAGGGGGCCGAGACCCAGTACTTC. The genes are TRBV15 and TRBJ2-5; 12 positions match TRBD1. V was pared by 1 base and J by 5 bases, with 11 bases of the junction left unmatched. CDR1 is LNHNV and CDR2 is YYDKDF in the germline V gene (reference sequence). The CDR3 is 18 residues long. Filled out from reference TRBV15 and TRBJ2-5, the complete variable domain reads DAMVIQNPRYQVTQFGKPVTLSCSQTLNHNVMYWYQQKSSQAPKLLFHYYDKDFNNEADTPDNFQSRRPNTSFCFLDIRSPGLGDTAMYLCATSRALQPGQGAETQYFGPGTRLLVL.

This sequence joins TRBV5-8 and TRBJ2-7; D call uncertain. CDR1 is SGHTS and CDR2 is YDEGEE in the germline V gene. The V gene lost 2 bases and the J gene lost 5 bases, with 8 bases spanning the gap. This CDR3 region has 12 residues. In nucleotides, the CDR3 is TGTGCCAGCAGCTTCGGCGTGGACGAGCAGTACTTC. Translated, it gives CASSFGVDEQYF.

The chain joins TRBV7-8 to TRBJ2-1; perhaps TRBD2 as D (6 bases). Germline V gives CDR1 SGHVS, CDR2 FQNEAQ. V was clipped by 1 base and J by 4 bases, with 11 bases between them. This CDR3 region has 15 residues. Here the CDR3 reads CASSLVGSRYNEQFF. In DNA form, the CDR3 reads TGTGCCAGCAGCTTAGTCGGGAGTCGTTACAATGAGCAGTTCTTC.

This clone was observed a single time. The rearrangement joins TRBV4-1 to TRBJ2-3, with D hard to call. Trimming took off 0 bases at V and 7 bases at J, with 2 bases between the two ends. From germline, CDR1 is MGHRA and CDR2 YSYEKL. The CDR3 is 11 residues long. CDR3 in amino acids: CASSQDYTQYF. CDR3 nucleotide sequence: TGCGCCAGCAGCCAAGATTATACGCAGTATTTT.